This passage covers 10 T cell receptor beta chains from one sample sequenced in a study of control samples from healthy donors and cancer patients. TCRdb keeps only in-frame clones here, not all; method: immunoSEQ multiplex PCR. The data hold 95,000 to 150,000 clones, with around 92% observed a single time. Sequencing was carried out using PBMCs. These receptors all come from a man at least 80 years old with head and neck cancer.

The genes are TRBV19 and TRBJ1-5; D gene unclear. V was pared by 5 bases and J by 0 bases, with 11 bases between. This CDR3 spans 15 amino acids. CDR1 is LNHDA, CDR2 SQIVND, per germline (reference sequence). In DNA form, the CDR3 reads TGTGCCAGTAGTGCCTGGGATTATAGCAATCAGCCCCAGCATTTT. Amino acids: CASSAWDYSNQPQHF.

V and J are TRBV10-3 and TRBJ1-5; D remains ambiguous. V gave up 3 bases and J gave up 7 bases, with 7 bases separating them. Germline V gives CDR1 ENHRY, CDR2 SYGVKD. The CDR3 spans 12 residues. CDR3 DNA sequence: TGTGCCATCAGTGAAAGAGGACAGCCCCAGCATTTT. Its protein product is CAISERGQPQHF.

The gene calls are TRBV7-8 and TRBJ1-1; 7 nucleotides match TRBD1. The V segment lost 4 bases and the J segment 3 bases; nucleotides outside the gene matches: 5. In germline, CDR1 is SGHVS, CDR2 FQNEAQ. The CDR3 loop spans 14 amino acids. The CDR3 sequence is CASSSDRVDTEAFF. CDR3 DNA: TGTGCCAGCAGCTCCGACAGGGTGGACACTGAAGCTTTCTTT.

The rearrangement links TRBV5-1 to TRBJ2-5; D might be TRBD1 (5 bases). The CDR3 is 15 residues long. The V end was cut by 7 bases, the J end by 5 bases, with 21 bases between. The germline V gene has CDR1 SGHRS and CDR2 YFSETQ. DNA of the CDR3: TGCGCCAGCCACTACAATACAGGCCACGGGGAGACCCAGTACTTC. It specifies CASHYNTGHGETQYF.

Written as DNA, the CDR3 is TGTGCCAGCAAGCGGGCGGGCACAGATACGCAGTATTTT. Residues: CASKRAGTDTQYF. The chain employs TRBV9 and TRBJ2-3, with D possibly matching TRBD2 (6 bases). Looked up from germline, CDR1 is SGDLS and CDR2 is YYNGEE. The length of the CDR3 is 13 residues. V lost 6 bases to trimming and J lost 1 base, with 9 bases between them.

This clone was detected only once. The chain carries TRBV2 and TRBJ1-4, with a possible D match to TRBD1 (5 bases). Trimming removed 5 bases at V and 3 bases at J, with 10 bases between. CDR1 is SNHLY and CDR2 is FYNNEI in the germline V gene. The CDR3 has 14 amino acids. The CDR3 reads CASSSWGANEKLFF. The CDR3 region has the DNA TGTGCCAGCAGTTCGTGGGGGGCTAATGAAAAACTGTTTTTT.

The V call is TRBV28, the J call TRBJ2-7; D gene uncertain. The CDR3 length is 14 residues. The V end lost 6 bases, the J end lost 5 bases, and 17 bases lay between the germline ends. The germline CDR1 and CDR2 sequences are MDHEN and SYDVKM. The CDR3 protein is CASRSEGFLDEQYF. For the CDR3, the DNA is TGTGCCAGCAGATCCGAAGGCTTTCTTGACGAGCAGTACTTC.

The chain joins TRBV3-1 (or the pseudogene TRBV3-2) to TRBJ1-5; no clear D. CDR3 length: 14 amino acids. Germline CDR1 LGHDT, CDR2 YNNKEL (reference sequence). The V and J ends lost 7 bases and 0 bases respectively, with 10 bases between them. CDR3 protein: CASTEGNSNQPQHF. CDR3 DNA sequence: TGTGCCAGCACCGAGGGAAATAGCAATCAGCCCCAGCATTTT.

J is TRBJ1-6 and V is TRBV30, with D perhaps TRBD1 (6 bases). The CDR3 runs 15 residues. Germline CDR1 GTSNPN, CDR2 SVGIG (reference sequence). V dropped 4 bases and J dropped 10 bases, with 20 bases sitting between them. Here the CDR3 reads CAWKVGPTRGSPLHF. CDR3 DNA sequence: TGTGCCTGGAAGGTCGGGCCGACCAGGGGATCACCCCTCCACTTT.

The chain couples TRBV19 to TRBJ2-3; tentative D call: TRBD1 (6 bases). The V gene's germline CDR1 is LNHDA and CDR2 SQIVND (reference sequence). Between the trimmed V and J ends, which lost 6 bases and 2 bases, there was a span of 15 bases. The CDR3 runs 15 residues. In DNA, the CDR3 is TGTGCCAGTAGCTGGGACACCGCTCCCACAGATACGCAGTATTTT. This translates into CASSWDTAPTDTQYF.